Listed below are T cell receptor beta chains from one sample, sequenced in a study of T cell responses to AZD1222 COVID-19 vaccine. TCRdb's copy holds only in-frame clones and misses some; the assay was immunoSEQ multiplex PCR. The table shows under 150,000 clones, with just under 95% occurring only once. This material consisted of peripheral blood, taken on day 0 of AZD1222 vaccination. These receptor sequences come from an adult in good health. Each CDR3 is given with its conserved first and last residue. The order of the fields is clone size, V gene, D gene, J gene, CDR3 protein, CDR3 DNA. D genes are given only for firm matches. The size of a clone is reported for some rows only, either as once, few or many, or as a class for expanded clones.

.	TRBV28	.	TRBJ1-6	CASTARGAYNSPLHF	TGTGCCAGCACCGCCAGGGGAGCCTATAATTCACCCCTCCACTTT
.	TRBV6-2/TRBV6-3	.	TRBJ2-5	CASSYGQGRQETQYF	TGTGCCAGCAGTTACGGGCAGGGACGGCAAGAGACCCAGTACTTC
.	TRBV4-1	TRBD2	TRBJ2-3	CASSQWGTSGSTDTQYF	TGCGCCAGCAGCCAGTGGGGGACTAGCGGGAGTACAGATACGCAGTATTTT
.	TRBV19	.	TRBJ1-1	CATTGIEAFF	TGTGCCACTACAGGGATCGAGGCTTTCTTT
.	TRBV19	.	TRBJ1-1	CASATGNTEAFF	TGTGCCAGTGCCACAGGTAACACTGAAGCTTTCTTT
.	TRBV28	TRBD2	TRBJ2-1	CASSLMSSGFYNEQFF	TGTGCCAGCAGTTTAATGTCTAGCGGATTCTACAATGAGCAGTTCTTC
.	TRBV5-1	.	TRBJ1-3	CASSLDQSATLTFSGNTIYF	TGCGCCAGCAGCTTGGACCAATCGGCTACCCTGACTTTCTCTGGAAACACCATATATTTT
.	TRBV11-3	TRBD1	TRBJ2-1	CASSLGRTGRSYNEQFF	TGTGCCAGCAGCTTAGGCCGGACAGGGCGCTCCTACAATGAGCAGTTCTTC
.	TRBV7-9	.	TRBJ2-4	CASSPGWVKGNIQYF	TGTGCCAGCAGCCCCGGGTGGGTTAAGGGAAACATTCAGTACTTC
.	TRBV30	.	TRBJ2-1	CAWSGYNEQFF	TGTGCCTGGAGTGGGTACAATGAGCAGTTCTTC
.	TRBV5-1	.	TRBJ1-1	CASSSLLGDTEAFF	TGCGCCAGCAGTAGCCTATTGGGTGACACTGAAGCTTTCTTT
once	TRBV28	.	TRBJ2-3	CASRPFGDTQYF	TGTGCCAGCAGACCTTTTGGGGATACGCAGTATTTT
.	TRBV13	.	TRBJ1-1	CASSSRPDTEAFF	TGTGCCAGCAGCTCCAGACCGGACACTGAAGCTTTCTTT
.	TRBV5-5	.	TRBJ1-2	CASNQHGYYGYTF	TGTGCCAGCAACCAACACGGATACTATGGCTACACCTTC
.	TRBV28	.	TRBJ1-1	CVSGGTEAFF	TGCGTCTCCGGGGGAACTGAAGCTTTCTTT
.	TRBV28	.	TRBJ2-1	CASSSPRGVSNEQFF	TGTGCCAGCAGTTCCCCTCGGGGAGTGAGTAATGAGCAGTTCTTC
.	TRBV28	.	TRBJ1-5	CASRARRQGQPQHF	TGTGCCAGCAGAGCTCGGCGGCAGGGCCAGCCCCAGCATTTT
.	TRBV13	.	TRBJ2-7	CASSIWDFSYEQYF	TGTGCCAGCAGCATATGGGATTTCTCCTACGAGCAGTACTTC
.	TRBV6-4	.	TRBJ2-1	CASSRGPNNEQFF	TGTGCCAGCTCCCGGGGACCTAACAATGAGCAGTTCTTC
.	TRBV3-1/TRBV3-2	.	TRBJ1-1	CASSQEAAMNTEAFF	TGTGCCAGCAGCCAAGAAGCAGCCATGAACACTGAAGCTTTCTTT
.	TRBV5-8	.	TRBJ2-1	CASSSYGLVNEQFF	TGTGCCAGCAGCTCGTACGGTCTAGTAAATGAGCAGTTCTTC
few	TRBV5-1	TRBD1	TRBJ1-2	CASGGGTGFSYGYTF	TGCGCCAGCGGGGGTGGGACAGGATTCTCCTATGGCTACACCTTC
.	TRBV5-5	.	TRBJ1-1	CASSPAGARMNTEAFF	TGTGCCAGCAGCCCCGCGGGGGCGAGAATGAACACTGAAGCTTTCTTT
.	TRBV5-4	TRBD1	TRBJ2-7	CASSQGTGNSYEQYF	TGTGCCAGCAGCCAAGGGACAGGAAACTCCTACGAGCAGTACTTC
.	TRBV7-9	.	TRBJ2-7	CASSLSLQDFSYEQYF	TGTGCCAGCAGCTTATCTCTACAGGATTTCTCCTACGAGCAGTACTTC
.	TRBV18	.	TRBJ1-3	CASSKVEQGRFGNTIYF	TGTGCCAGCTCAAAAGTCGAACAGGGACGCTTTGGAAACACCATATATTTT
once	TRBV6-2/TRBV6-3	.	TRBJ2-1	CASSLPMSSYNEQFF	TGTGCCAGCAGCCTCCCTATGAGCTCCTACAATGAGCAGTTCTTC
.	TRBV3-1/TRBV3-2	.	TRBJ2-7	CASSQSSEQYF	TGTGCCAGCAGCCAATCCAGCGAGCAGTACTTC
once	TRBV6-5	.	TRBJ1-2	CASSGLSYNYGYTF	TGTGCCAGCTCGGGACTCTCTTATAACTATGGCTACACCTTC
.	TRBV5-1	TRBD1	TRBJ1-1	CASSVTQGSTEAFF	TGCGCCAGCAGCGTAACACAGGGGAGCACTGAAGCTTTCTTT
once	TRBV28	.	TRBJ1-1	CASSLGNTEAFF	TGTGCCAGCAGTTTGGGGAACACTGAAGCTTTCTTT
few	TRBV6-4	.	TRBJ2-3	CASSERVTDTQYF	TGTGCCAGCAGTGAGCGGGTCACAGATACGCAGTATTTT
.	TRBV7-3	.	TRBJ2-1	CASSDSGEEQFF	TGTGCCAGCAGCGATAGCGGAGAAGAGCAGTTCTTC
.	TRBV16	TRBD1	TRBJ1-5	CASSQTYPPGQGRNQPQHF	TGTGCCAGCAGCCAAACCTACCCTCCGGGACAGGGGCGCAATCAGCCCCAGCATTTT
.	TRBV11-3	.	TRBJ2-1	CASSSNLGNEQFF	TGTGCCAGCAGCTCAAACTTGGGGAATGAGCAGTTCTTC
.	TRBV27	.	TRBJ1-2	CASGWDGLLLGYTF	TGTGCCAGCGGATGGGACGGTTTACTATTGGGCTACACCTTC
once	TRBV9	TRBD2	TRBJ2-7	CASSVRSGPHPDSYEQYF	TGTGCCAGCAGCGTGCGTAGCGGGCCTCACCCCGATTCCTACGAGCAGTACTTC
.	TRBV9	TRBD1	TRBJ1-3	CASSLQGPNSGNTIYF	TGTGCCAGCAGCTTACAGGGGCCCAACTCTGGAAACACCATATATTTT
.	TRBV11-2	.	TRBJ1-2	CASARLSGRDYGYTF	TGTGCCAGCGCAAGGTTGAGCGGACGCGACTATGGCTACACCTTC
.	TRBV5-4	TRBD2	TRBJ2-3	CASSKGLAGGTDTQYF	TGTGCCAGCAGCAAGGGACTAGCGGGGGGAACAGATACGCAGTATTTT
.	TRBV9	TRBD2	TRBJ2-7	CASSVSSGEYYEQYF	TGTGCCAGCAGCGTTTCTAGCGGGGAATATTACGAGCAGTACTTC
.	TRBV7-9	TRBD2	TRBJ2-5	CASSSESGRIQETQYF	TGTGCCAGCAGCTCCGAAAGCGGGAGGATCCAAGAGACCCAGTACTTC
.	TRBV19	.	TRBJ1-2	CASKKGTDVYGYTF	TGTGCCAGTAAAAAGGGGACGGATGTCTATGGCTACACCTTC
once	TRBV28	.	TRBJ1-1	CASTTPTGEAFF	TGTGCCAGCACAACACCAACGGGTGAAGCTTTCTTT
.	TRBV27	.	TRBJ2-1	CASSLRFDEQFF	TGTGCCAGCAGTTTAAGGTTCGATGAGCAGTTCTTC
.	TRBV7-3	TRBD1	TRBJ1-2	CASSPQTGDGYTF	TGTGCCAGCAGCCCTCAGACAGGGGATGGCTACACCTTC
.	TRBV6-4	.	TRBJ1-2	CASSDFTGYGYTF	TGTGCCAGCAGTGATTTTACAGGGTATGGCTACACCTTC
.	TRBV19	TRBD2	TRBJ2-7	CATPGCGRAGEAYEQYF	TGTGCCACCCCGGGGTGCGGGAGGGCCGGAGAGGCCTACGAGCAGTACTTC
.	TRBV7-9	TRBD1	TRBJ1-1	CASRTQGGANTEAFF	TGTGCCAGCAGGACCCAGGGGGGTGCGAACACTGAAGCTTTCTTT
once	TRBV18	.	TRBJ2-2	CASSPQVSELFF	TGTGCCAGCTCACCACAGGTCTCGGAGCTGTTTTTT
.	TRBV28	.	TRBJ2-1	CASSRHHNEQFF	TGTGCCAGCAGCCGCCATCACAATGAGCAGTTCTTC
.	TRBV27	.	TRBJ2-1	CASSLGGSVTYNEQFF	TGTGCCAGCAGTTTAGGGGGGAGTGTCACCTACAATGAGCAGTTCTTC
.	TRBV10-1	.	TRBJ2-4	CASTSEGGRDNLAKNIQYF	TGCGCCAGCACCAGCGAGGGGGGGCGGGACAATCTAGCCAAAAACATTCAGTACTTC
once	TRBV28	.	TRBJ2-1	CASSPTPSSYNEQFF	TGTGCCAGCAGTCCTACTCCCAGCTCCTACAATGAGCAGTTCTTC
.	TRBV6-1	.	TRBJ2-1	CASSEQGFIYNEQFF	TGTGCCAGCAGTGAACAAGGATTTATTTACAATGAGCAGTTCTTC